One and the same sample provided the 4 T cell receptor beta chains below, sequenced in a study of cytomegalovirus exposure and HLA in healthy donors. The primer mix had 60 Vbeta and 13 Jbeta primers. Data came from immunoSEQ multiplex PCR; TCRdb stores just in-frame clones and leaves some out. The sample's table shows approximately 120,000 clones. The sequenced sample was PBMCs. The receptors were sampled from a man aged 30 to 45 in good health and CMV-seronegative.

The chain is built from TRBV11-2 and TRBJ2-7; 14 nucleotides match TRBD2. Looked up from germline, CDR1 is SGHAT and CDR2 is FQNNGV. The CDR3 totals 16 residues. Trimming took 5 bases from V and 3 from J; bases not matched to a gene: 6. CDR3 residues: CASSPGLAGAYYEQYF. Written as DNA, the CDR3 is TGTGCCAGCAGCCCGGGACTAGCGGGAGCTTACTACGAGCAGTACTTC. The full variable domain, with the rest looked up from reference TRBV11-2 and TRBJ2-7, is EAGVAQSPRYKIIEKRQSVAFWCNPISGHATLYWYQQILGQGPKLLIQFQNNGVVDDSQLPKDRFSAERLKGVDSTLKIQPAKLEDSAVYLCASSPGLAGAYYEQYFGPGTRLTVT.

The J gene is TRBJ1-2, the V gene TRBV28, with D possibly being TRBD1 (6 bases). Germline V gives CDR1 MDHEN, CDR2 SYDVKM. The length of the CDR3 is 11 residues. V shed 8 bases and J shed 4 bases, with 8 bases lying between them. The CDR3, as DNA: TGTGCCAGCGGACAGACCTATGGCTACACCTTC. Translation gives CASGQTYGYTF.

The CDR3 sequence is CASSKARRRNQPQHF. Written as DNA, the CDR3 is TGTGCCAGCAGCAAAGCCCGACGGAGAAATCAGCCCCAGCATTTT. The chain recombines TRBV21-1 with TRBJ1-5. TRBV21-1 is designated a pseudogene. The CDR3 covers 15 residues.

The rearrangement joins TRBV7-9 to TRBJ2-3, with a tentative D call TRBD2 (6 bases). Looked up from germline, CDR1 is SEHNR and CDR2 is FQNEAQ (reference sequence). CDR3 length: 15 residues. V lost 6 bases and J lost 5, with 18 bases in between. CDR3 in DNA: TGTGCCAGCAGGCCCCGACTAGATCCCCTAGATACGCAGTATTTT. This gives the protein CASRPRLDPLDTQYF.